A selection of T cell receptor beta chains follows, all from one sample in a study of response to subunit inactivated influenza vaccine. MiXCR, run by TCRdb on the RT-PCR reads, gives a single entry per CDR3 protein. The table includes roughly 700,000 distinct CDR3 sequences, approximately 15% detected once. Material: PBMCs from blood, obtained about 14 days before vaccination. The receptors originated from a man between 45 and 60 years old who received an inactivated influenza vaccine. Both conserved end residues are part of each CDR3. A D gene is named only where the DNA matches it firmly. Clone size is stated in some rows and not others, as once, few, many or a class when expanded.

clone_size: -; j_call: TRBJ1-3; v_call: TRBV9; d_call: TRBD1; cdr3_length: 14; cdr3_nt: TGTGCCAGCAGCGGTACAGGGGGGGGAAACACCATATATTTT; cdr3_aa: CASSGTGGGNTIYF
clone_size: -; j_call: TRBJ2-7; v_call: TRBV24-1; d_call: -; cdr3_length: 13; cdr3_nt: TGTGCCACCAGTGACCCTGGGACTCCAGGGCAGTACTTC; cdr3_aa: CATSDPGTPGQYF
clone_size: -; j_call: TRBJ2-1; v_call: TRBV25-1; d_call: -; cdr3_length: 16; cdr3_nt: TGTGCCAGCAGTGAGACGGGGAACAGGGTATATGCTGAGCAGTTCTTC; cdr3_aa: CASSETGNRVYAEQFF
clone_size: -; j_call: TRBJ2-7; v_call: TRBV20-1; d_call: -; cdr3_length: 11; cdr3_nt: TGCAGTGCTAGTGGAGATTACGAGCAGTACTTC; cdr3_aa: CSASGDYEQYF
clone_size: few; j_call: TRBJ2-1; v_call: TRBV12-3/TRBV12-4; d_call: -; cdr3_length: 14; cdr3_nt: TGTGCCAGCAGTTCCACGGTCGGTAAGAATGAGCAGTTCTTC; cdr3_aa: CASSSTVGKNEQFF
clone_size: few; j_call: TRBJ1-5; v_call: TRBV7-9; d_call: -; cdr3_length: 15; cdr3_nt: TGTGCCAGCAGCCCGAGTGGGGTTGGCAATCAGCCCCAGCATTTT; cdr3_aa: CASSPSGVGNQPQHF
clone_size: many; j_call: TRBJ1-1; v_call: TRBV10-3; d_call: -; cdr3_length: 12; cdr3_nt: TGTGCCATCCGACAGACAAACACTGAAGCTTTCTTT; cdr3_aa: CAIRQTNTEAFF
clone_size: -; j_call: TRBJ2-1; v_call: TRBV18; d_call: -; cdr3_length: 15; cdr3_nt: TGTGCCAGCTCACCAGTGCAGGGGACCTACAATGAGCAGTTCTTC; cdr3_aa: CASSPVQGTYNEQFF
clone_size: -; j_call: TRBJ2-7; v_call: TRBV4-3; d_call: -; cdr3_length: 15; cdr3_nt: TGCGCCAGCAGCCAAGAGACTAGAGCCTCCTACGAGCAGTACTTC; cdr3_aa: CASSQETRASYEQYF
clone_size: many; j_call: TRBJ1-1; v_call: TRBV4-1; d_call: -; cdr3_length: 17; cdr3_nt: TGCGCCAGCAGCCAAAAAGGAATCAGGGGAAGGAACACTGAAGCTTTCTTT; cdr3_aa: CASSQKGIRGRNTEAFF
clone_size: few; j_call: TRBJ1-2; v_call: TRBV29-1; d_call: -; cdr3_length: 15; cdr3_nt: TGCAGCGTCGTAGGACGCCAAGCCCGGGACTATGGCTACACCTTC; cdr3_aa: CSVVGRQARDYGYTF
clone_size: -; j_call: TRBJ2-3; v_call: TRBV20-1; d_call: TRBD2; cdr3_length: 15; cdr3_nt: TGCAGTGCTACCACCGGGACTAGCGGCACAGATACGCAGTATTTT; cdr3_aa: CSATTGTSGTDTQYF
clone_size: -; j_call: TRBJ2-5; v_call: TRBV5-4; d_call: TRBD2; cdr3_length: 16; cdr3_nt: TGTGCCAGCACCCTCGGGCTAGCGGGGGGGCGAGAGACCCAGTACTTC; cdr3_aa: CASTLGLAGGRETQYF
clone_size: many; j_call: TRBJ2-3; v_call: TRBV5-1; d_call: TRBD1; cdr3_length: 16; cdr3_nt: TGCGCCAGCAGCTTGGCACAGGGGGCAGGCACAGATACGCAGTATTTT; cdr3_aa: CASSLAQGAGTDTQYF
clone_size: many; j_call: TRBJ2-3; v_call: TRBV4-2; d_call: TRBD2; cdr3_length: 15; cdr3_nt: TGTGCCAGCAGCAAGGGACTAGCGGGTGCAGATACGCAGTATTTT; cdr3_aa: CASSKGLAGADTQYF
clone_size: few; j_call: TRBJ2-7; v_call: TRBV12-3/TRBV12-4; d_call: -; cdr3_length: 15; cdr3_nt: TGTGCCAGCAGTTTAGGCGGCTCTGCCTACTACGAGCAGTACTTC; cdr3_aa: CASSLGGSAYYEQYF
clone_size: few; j_call: TRBJ2-3; v_call: TRBV29-1; d_call: TRBD2; cdr3_length: 14; cdr3_nt: TGCAGCGCGGACTCGGGGGGGCGCACAGATACGCAGTATTTT; cdr3_aa: CSADSGGRTDTQYF
clone_size: few; j_call: TRBJ2-3; v_call: TRBV5-1; d_call: TRBD1; cdr3_length: 14; cdr3_nt: TGCGCCAGCAGCTCGACAGGGTTCACAGATACGCAGTATTTT; cdr3_aa: CASSSTGFTDTQYF
clone_size: -; j_call: TRBJ2-7; v_call: TRBV29-1; d_call: TRBD1; cdr3_length: 13; cdr3_nt: TGCAGCGTCCGACAGGGGGGTTCATACGAGCAGTACTTC; cdr3_aa: CSVRQGGSYEQYF
clone_size: -; j_call: TRBJ2-3; v_call: TRBV9; d_call: -; cdr3_length: 14; cdr3_nt: TGTGCCAGCAGCGTAGCTTCCAGGGCAGATACGCAGTATTTT; cdr3_aa: CASSVASRADTQYF
clone_size: -; j_call: TRBJ2-1; v_call: TRBV5-1; d_call: TRBD2; cdr3_length: 18; cdr3_nt: TGCGCCAGCAGCGTTGGGGGGGCCAGCGGGAGTTTCTACAATGAGCAGTTCTTC; cdr3_aa: CASSVGGASGSFYNEQFF
clone_size: -; j_call: TRBJ2-1; v_call: TRBV28; d_call: TRBD1; cdr3_length: 18; cdr3_nt: TGTGCCAGCAGTTCGCGTAAAAGGACAGGGTGGAGATACAATGAGCAGTTCTTC; cdr3_aa: CASSSRKRTGWRYNEQFF
clone_size: -; j_call: TRBJ1-2; v_call: TRBV3-1; d_call: -; cdr3_length: 13; cdr3_nt: TGTGCCAGCAGCCAAAATACTCGGGTGGGCTACACCTTC; cdr3_aa: CASSQNTRVGYTF
clone_size: -; j_call: TRBJ2-1; v_call: TRBV7-2; d_call: TRBD2; cdr3_length: 15; cdr3_nt: TGTGCCAGCAGCATACTAGCGGGGGGGCGGAATGAGCAGTTCTTC; cdr3_aa: CASSILAGGRNEQFF
clone_size: -; j_call: TRBJ2-1; v_call: TRBV6-1; d_call: -; cdr3_length: 15; cdr3_nt: TGTGCCAGCAGTGAGTTCCGTGTGCGGGCGAATGAGCAGTTCTTC; cdr3_aa: CASSEFRVRANEQFF
clone_size: many; j_call: TRBJ2-1; v_call: TRBV11-2; d_call: -; cdr3_length: 13; cdr3_nt: TGTGCCAGCAGCTTATGGAGAGGGAATGAGCAGTTCTTC; cdr3_aa: CASSLWRGNEQFF
clone_size: -; j_call: TRBJ2-3; v_call: TRBV6-2/TRBV6-3; d_call: -; cdr3_length: 12; cdr3_nt: TGTGCCACCACACGGGGCACAGATACGCAGTATTTT; cdr3_aa: CATTRGTDTQYF
clone_size: many; j_call: TRBJ2-7; v_call: TRBV15; d_call: TRBD1; cdr3_length: 15; cdr3_nt: TGTGCCACCAGCAGAGATCGACAGGGAACCTACGAGCAGTACTTC; cdr3_aa: CATSRDRQGTYEQYF
clone_size: few; j_call: TRBJ2-2; v_call: TRBV7-2; d_call: TRBD2; cdr3_length: 15; cdr3_nt: TGTGCCAGCAGCCTACTAGCGGGAGCTGGTGGGGAGCTGTTTTTT; cdr3_aa: CASSLLAGAGGELFF
clone_size: -; j_call: TRBJ2-1; v_call: TRBV28; d_call: -; cdr3_length: 14; cdr3_nt: TGTGCCAGCAGTCCCCCCCGCTCCTACAATGAGCAGTTCTTC; cdr3_aa: CASSPPRSYNEQFF
clone_size: -; j_call: TRBJ1-6; v_call: TRBV3-1; d_call: -; cdr3_length: 13; cdr3_nt: TGTGCCAGCAGCCCACAGGAAAATTCACCCCTCCACTTT; cdr3_aa: CASSPQENSPLHF
clone_size: -; j_call: TRBJ1-2; v_call: TRBV4-1; d_call: TRBD1; cdr3_length: 15; cdr3_nt: TGCGCCAGCAGCCAAGCCGGGGACAGCATCTATGGCTACACCTTC; cdr3_aa: CASSQAGDSIYGYTF
clone_size: -; j_call: TRBJ2-1; v_call: TRBV29-1; d_call: TRBD2; cdr3_length: 12; cdr3_nt: TGCAGCGGGGGACTAGCTCAAAATGAGCAGTTCTTC; cdr3_aa: CSGGLAQNEQFF
clone_size: few; j_call: TRBJ1-1; v_call: TRBV7-3; d_call: -; cdr3_length: 13; cdr3_nt: TGTGCCAGCAGCCAAACCCGAGACACTGAAGCTTTCTTT; cdr3_aa: CASSQTRDTEAFF
clone_size: -; j_call: TRBJ2-1; v_call: TRBV10-3; d_call: TRBD1; cdr3_length: 17; cdr3_nt: TGTGCCATCAAGGGACAGGAGGGGGGTCCCTCCTACAATGAGCAGTTCTTC; cdr3_aa: CAIKGQEGGPSYNEQFF
clone_size: many; j_call: TRBJ2-2; v_call: TRBV6-5; d_call: -; cdr3_length: 16; cdr3_nt: TGTGCCAGCAGTTACTCTGGTTGGGCATCCACCGGGGAGCTGTTTTTT; cdr3_aa: CASSYSGWASTGELFF
clone_size: -; j_call: TRBJ2-2; v_call: TRBV6-2/TRBV6-3; d_call: -; cdr3_length: 17; cdr3_nt: TGTGCCAGCAGTTACTCCCCACCGGACAGAAACACCGGGGAGCTGTTTTTT; cdr3_aa: CASSYSPPDRNTGELFF
clone_size: few; j_call: TRBJ2-3; v_call: TRBV7-2; d_call: TRBD2; cdr3_length: 14; cdr3_nt: TGTGCCAGCAGCTCCACTAGCGGCGTGTATACGCAGTATTTT; cdr3_aa: CASSSTSGVYTQYF
clone_size: -; j_call: TRBJ2-1; v_call: TRBV12-3/TRBV12-4; d_call: TRBD2; cdr3_length: 17; cdr3_nt: TGTGCCAGCAGTTCACTAGCGGGGGGGCTCACCTACAATGAGCAGTTCTTC; cdr3_aa: CASSSLAGGLTYNEQFF
clone_size: many; j_call: TRBJ1-6; v_call: TRBV7-6; d_call: -; cdr3_length: 15; cdr3_nt: TGTGCCAGCAGCTTAGGTCAGGGCTCTAATTCACCCCTCCACTTT; cdr3_aa: CASSLGQGSNSPLHF
clone_size: few; j_call: TRBJ2-2; v_call: TRBV19; d_call: -; cdr3_length: 15; cdr3_nt: TGTGCCAGTAGTCACCCGGGGGAGAACACCGGGGAGCTGTTTTTT; cdr3_aa: CASSHPGENTGELFF
clone_size: many; j_call: TRBJ2-5; v_call: TRBV27; d_call: TRBD2; cdr3_length: 15; cdr3_nt: TGTGCCAGCAGTTTAGGGACGGGGGGGCGGGAGACCCAGTACTTC; cdr3_aa: CASSLGTGGRETQYF
clone_size: -; j_call: TRBJ2-1; v_call: TRBV6-1; d_call: -; cdr3_length: 13; cdr3_nt: TGTGCCAGCAGTCTTCGCGGTGGGGATGAGCAGTTCTTC; cdr3_aa: CASSLRGGDEQFF
clone_size: few; j_call: TRBJ2-5; v_call: TRBV7-2; d_call: TRBD2; cdr3_length: 17; cdr3_nt: TGTGCCAGCAGCCCTCGACTCCTAGCGGGAGCCTCAGAGACCCAGTACTTC; cdr3_aa: CASSPRLLAGASETQYF
clone_size: -; j_call: TRBJ1-2; v_call: TRBV20-1; d_call: TRBD1; cdr3_length: 17; cdr3_nt: TGCAGTGCGTCCGTAGGAGCCTCAGGGGGCGCCACAGATGGCTACACCTTC; cdr3_aa: CSASVGASGGATDGYTF
clone_size: -; j_call: TRBJ1-4; v_call: TRBV18; d_call: TRBD1; cdr3_length: 17; cdr3_nt: TGTGCCAGCTCACGACAGACAACAGGGGATGTTAGTGAAAAACTGTTTTTT; cdr3_aa: CASSRQTTGDVSEKLFF
clone_size: few; j_call: TRBJ1-2; v_call: TRBV20-1; d_call: -; cdr3_length: 13; cdr3_nt: TGCAGTGCTATAGGCGGGACGCCAAATGGCTACACCTTC; cdr3_aa: CSAIGGTPNGYTF
clone_size: -; j_call: TRBJ1-1; v_call: TRBV18; d_call: -; cdr3_length: 15; cdr3_nt: TGTGCCAGCTCACCATGGAGGGAGTGGAACACTGAAGCTTTCTTT; cdr3_aa: CASSPWREWNTEAFF
clone_size: few; j_call: TRBJ1-6; v_call: TRBV18; d_call: -; cdr3_length: 16; cdr3_nt: TGTGCCAGCTCACTTCTACCGGGACAAAATAATTCACCCCTCCACTTT; cdr3_aa: CASSLLPGQNNSPLHF
clone_size: few; j_call: TRBJ2-5; v_call: TRBV11-2; d_call: TRBD2; cdr3_length: 18; cdr3_nt: TGTGCCAGCAGCTTAAGACCGGGACTAGCGGGGGGTTGGGAGACCCAGTACTTC; cdr3_aa: CASSLRPGLAGGWETQYF
clone_size: few; j_call: TRBJ2-3; v_call: TRBV10-2; d_call: TRBD2; cdr3_length: 14; cdr3_nt: TGCGCCAGCAGGACTAGCGGGACCACAGATACGCAGTATTTT; cdr3_aa: CASRTSGTTDTQYF
clone_size: -; j_call: TRBJ1-4; v_call: TRBV5-4; d_call: -; cdr3_length: 12; cdr3_nt: TGTGCCAGCAGCTCCATTAATGAAAAACTGTTTTTT; cdr3_aa: CASSSINEKLFF
clone_size: few; j_call: TRBJ2-3; v_call: TRBV20-1; d_call: TRBD1; cdr3_length: 13; cdr3_nt: TGCAGTGCTAGATGGGACAGGTCAGATACGCAGTATTTT; cdr3_aa: CSARWDRSDTQYF
clone_size: few; j_call: TRBJ1-5; v_call: TRBV7-2; d_call: TRBD1; cdr3_length: 15; cdr3_nt: TGTGCCAGCAGCCAGACAGGGCCTCGACATCAGCCCCAGCATTTT; cdr3_aa: CASSQTGPRHQPQHF